The T cell receptor beta chain described here comes from a study of T-cell reconstitution after alpha-beta-depleted transplantation in children. V was shortened by 3 bases and J by 0 bases, with 15 bases between the two germline ends. Germline V gives CDR1 DFQATT, CDR2 SNEGSKA (reference sequence). The length of the CDR3 is 17 residues. Unique molecular identifiers were built into the TCRbeta library. In TCRdb, the PCR reads were re-called with MiXCR into one record per CDR3 protein. The sample has approximately 290,000 distinct CDR3 sequences; around a tenth are singletons. This receptor was taken from a male patient between 2 and 15 years old who had a stem cell transplant for chronic granulomatous disease, so the T cells may come from the graft donor. This rearrangement joins TRBV20-1 to TRBJ2-6; D might be TRBD2 (7 bases). The input for sequencing was peripheral blood, taken 180 days after TCRalphabeta/CD19-depleted stem cell transplant. CDR3 amino acids: CSASGGAPGSGANVLTF. In DNA, the CDR3 is TGCAGTGCTAGTGGGGGGGCTCCGGGCTCTGGGGCCAACGTCCTGACTTTC.